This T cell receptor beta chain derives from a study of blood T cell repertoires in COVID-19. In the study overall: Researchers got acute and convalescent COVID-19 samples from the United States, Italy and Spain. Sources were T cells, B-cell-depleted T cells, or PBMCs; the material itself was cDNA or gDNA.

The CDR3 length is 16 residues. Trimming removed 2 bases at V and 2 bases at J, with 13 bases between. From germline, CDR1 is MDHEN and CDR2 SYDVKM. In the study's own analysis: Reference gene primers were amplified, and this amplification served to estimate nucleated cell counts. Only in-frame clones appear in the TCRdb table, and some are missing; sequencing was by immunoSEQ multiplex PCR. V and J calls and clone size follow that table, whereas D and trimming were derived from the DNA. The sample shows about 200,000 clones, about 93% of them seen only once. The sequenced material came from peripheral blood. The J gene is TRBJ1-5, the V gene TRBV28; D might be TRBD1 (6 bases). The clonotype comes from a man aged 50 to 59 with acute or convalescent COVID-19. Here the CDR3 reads CASSLGGRLGNQPQHF. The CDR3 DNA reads TGTGCCAGCAGTTTAGGGGGCCGGCTGGGCAATCAGCCCCAGCATTTT.